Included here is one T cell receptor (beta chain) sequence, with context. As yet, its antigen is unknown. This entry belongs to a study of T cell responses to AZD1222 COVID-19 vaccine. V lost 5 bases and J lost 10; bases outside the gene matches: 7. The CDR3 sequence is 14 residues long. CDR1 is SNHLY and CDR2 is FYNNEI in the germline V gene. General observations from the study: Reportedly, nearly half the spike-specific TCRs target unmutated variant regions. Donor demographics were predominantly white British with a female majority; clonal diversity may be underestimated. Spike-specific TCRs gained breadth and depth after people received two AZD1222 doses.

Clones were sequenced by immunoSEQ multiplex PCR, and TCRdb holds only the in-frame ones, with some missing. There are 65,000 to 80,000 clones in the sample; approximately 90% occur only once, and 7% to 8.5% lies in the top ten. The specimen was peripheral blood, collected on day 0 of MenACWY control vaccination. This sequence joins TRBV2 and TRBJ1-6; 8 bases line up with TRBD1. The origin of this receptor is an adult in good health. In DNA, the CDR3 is TGTGCCAGCAGTCCAACGGACAGGGACTCACCCCTCCACTTT. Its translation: CASSPTDRDSPLHF.